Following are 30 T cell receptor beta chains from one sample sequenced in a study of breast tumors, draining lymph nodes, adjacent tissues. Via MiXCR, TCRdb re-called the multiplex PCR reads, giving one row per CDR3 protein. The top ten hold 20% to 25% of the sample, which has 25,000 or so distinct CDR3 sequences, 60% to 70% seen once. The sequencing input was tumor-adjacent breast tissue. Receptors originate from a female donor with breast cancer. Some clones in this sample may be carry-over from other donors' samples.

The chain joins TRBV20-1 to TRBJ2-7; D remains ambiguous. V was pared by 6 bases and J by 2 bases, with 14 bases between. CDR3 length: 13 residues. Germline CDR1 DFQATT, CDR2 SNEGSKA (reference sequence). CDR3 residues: CSAARTAAYEQYF. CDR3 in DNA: TGCAGTGCCGCCCGGACGGCCGCCTACGAGCAGTACTTC.

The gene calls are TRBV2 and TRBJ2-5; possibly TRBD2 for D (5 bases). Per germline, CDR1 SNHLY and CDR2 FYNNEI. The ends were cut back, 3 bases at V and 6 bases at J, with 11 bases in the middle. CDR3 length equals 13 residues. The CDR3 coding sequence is TGTGCCAGCAGTGACCCCCGAGGGAAGACCCAGTACTTC. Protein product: CASSDPRGKTQYF.

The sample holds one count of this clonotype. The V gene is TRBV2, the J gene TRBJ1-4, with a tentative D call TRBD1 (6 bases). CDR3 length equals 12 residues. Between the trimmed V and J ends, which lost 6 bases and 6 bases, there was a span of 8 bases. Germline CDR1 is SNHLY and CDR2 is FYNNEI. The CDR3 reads CASRGADEKLFF. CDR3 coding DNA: TGTGCCAGCAGGGGGGCGGATGAAAAACTGTTTTTT.

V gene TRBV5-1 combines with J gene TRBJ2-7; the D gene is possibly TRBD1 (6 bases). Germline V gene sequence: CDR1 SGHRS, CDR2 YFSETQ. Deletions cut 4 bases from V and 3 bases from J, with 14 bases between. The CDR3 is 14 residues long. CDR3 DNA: TGCGCCAGCAGCACGAAACAGGGCATCTACGAGCAGTACTTC. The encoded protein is CASSTKQGIYEQYF.

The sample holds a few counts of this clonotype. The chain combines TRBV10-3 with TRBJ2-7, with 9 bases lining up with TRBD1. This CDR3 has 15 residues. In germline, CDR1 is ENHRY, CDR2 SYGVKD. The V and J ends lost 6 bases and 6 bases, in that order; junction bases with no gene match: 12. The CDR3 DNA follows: TGTGCCATCAGGGATGGGGACAGGGTGGAGGTCGAGCAGTACTTC. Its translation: CAIRDGDRVEVEQYF.

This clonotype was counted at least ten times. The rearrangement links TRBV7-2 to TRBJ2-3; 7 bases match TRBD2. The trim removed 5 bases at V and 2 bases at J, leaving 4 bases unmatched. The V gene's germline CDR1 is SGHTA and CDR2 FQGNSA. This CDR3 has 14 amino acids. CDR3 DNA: TGTGCCAGCAGCAGGGAGGGAGTCACAGATACGCAGTATTTT. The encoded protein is CASSREGVTDTQYF.

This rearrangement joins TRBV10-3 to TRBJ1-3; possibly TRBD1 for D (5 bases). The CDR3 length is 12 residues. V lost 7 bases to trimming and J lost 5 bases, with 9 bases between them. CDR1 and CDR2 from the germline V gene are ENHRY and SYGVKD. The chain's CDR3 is CAIKGIRNTIYF. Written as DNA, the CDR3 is TGTGCCATCAAGGGGATTCGAAACACCATATATTTT.

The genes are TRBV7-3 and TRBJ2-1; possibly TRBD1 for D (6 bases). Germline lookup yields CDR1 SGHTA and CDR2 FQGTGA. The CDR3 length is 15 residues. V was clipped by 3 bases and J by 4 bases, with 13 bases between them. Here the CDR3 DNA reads TGTGCCAGCAGCTTCATTTGGACAGAATACAATGAGCAGTTCTTC. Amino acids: CASSFIWTEYNEQFF.

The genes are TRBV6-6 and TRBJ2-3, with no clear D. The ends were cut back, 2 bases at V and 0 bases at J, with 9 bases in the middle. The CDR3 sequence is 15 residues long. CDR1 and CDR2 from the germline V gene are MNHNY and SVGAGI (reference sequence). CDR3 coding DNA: TGTGCCAGCAGTTACACACCGACTAGCACAGATACGCAGTATTTT. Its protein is CASSYTPTSTDTQYF.

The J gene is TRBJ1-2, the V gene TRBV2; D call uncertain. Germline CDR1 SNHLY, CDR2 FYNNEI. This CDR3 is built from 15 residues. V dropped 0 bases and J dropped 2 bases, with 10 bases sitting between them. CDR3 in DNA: TGTGCCAGCAGTGAAGCGCAGTCTGGGAACTATGGCTACACCTTC. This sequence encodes CASSEAQSGNYGYTF.

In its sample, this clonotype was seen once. The CDR3 here is CSARETGGELFF. The DNA of the CDR3 is TGCAGTGCTAGAGAAACAGGGGGGGAGCTGTTTTTT. The chain combines TRBV20-1 with TRBJ2-2, with D maybe TRBD1 (6 bases). CDR1 DFQATT and CDR2 SNEGSKA come from the germline V gene (reference sequence). This CDR3 region has 12 residues. Trimming cost V 0 bases and J 8 bases, with 7 bases left between them.

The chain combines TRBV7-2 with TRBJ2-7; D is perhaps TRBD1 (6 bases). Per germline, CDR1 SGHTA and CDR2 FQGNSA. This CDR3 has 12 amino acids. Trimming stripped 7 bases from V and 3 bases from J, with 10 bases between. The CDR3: CASKGGNYEQYF. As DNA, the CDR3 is TGTGCCAGCAAAGGGGGAAACTACGAGCAGTACTTC.

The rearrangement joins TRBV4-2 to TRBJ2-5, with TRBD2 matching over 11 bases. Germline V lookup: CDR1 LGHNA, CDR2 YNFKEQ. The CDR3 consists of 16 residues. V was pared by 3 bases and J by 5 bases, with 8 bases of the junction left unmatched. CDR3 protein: CASSQGGIAGGETQYF. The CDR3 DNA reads TGTGCCAGCAGCCAGGGGGGAATAGCGGGAGGGGAGACCCAGTACTTC.

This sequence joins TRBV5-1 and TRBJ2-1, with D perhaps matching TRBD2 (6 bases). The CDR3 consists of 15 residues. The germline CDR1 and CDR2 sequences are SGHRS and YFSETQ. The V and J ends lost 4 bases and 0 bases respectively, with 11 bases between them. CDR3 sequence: CASSMDGGSYNEQFF. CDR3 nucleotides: TGCGCCAGCAGCATGGACGGGGGCTCCTACAATGAGCAGTTCTTC.

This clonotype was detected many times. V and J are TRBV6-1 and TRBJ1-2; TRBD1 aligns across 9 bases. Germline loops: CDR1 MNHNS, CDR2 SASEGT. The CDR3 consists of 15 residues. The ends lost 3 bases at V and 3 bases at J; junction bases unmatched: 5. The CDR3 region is CASSDGTGSDYGYTF. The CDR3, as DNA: TGTGCCAGCAGTGACGGGACAGGGTCGGACTATGGCTACACCTTC.

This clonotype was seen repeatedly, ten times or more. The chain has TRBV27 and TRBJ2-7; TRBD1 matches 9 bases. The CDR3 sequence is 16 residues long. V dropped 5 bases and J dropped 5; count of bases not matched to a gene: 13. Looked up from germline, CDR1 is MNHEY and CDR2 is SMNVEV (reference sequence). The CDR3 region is CASSNSLPGQGDEQYF. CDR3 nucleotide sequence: TGTGCCAGCAGTAATAGCCTACCGGGACAGGGTGACGAGCAGTACTTC.

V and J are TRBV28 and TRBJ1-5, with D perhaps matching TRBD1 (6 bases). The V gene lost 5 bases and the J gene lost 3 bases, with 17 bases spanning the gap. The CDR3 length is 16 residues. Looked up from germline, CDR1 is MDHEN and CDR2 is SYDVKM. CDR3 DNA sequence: TGTGCCAGCAGTCCTGGGCCGGGACACCACAATCAGCCCCAGCATTTT. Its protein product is CASSPGPGHHNQPQHF.

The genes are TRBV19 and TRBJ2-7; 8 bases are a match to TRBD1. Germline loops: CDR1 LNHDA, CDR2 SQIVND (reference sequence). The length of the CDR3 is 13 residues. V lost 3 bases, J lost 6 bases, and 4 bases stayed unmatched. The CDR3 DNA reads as TGTGCCAGTAGTATCAGGACAGGGTTCGAGCAGTACTTC. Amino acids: CASSIRTGFEQYF.

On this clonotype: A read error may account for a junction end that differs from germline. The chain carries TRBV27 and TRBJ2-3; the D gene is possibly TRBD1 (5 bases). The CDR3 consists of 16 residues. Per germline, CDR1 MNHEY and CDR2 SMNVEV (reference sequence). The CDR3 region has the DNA TGTGCCAGTGCCCCAGGGTCTTCTTTTGGCACAGATACGCGGTATTTT. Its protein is CASAPGSSFGTDTRYF.

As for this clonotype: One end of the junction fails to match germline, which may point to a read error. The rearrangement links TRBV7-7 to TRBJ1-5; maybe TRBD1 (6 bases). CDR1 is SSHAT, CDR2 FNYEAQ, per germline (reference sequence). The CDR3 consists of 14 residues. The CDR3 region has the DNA TGTGCTAGCAGCCCGGACAGAGAGGCTCAGCCCCAGCATTTT. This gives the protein CASSPDREAQPQHF. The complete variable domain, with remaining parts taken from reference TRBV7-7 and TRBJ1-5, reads GAGVSQSPRYKVTKRGQDVTLRCDPISSHATLYWYQQALGQGPEFLTYFNYEAQPDKSGLPSDRFSAERPEGSISTLTIQRTEQRDSAMYRCASSPDREAQPQHFGDGTRLSIL.

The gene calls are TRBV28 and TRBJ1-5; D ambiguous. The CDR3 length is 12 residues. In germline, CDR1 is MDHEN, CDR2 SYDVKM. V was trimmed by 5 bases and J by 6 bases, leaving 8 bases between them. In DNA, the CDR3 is TGTGCCAGCAGTCCCCTGGGTCAGCCCCAGCATTTT. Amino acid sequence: CASSPLGQPQHF.

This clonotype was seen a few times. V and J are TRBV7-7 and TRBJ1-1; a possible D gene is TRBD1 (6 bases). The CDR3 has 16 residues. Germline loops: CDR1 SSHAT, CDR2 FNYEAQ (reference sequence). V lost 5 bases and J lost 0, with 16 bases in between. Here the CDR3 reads CASSQLTGSMNTEAFF. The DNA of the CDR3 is TGTGCCAGCAGCCAACTGACAGGCTCTATGAACACTGAAGCTTTCTTT.

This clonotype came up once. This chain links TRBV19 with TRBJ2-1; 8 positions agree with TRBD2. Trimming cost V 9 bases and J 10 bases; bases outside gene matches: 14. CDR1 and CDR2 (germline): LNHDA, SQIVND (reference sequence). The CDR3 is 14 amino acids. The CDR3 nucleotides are TGTGCCAGGGACACTAGCGGCCGGCACGTAGAGCAGTTCTTC. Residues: CARDTSGRHVEQFF.

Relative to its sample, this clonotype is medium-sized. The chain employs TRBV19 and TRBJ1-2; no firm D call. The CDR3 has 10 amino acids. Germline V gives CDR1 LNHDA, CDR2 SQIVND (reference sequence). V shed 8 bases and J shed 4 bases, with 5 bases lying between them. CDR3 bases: TGTGCCAGTTACAGCTATGGCTACACCTTC. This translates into CASYSYGYTF.

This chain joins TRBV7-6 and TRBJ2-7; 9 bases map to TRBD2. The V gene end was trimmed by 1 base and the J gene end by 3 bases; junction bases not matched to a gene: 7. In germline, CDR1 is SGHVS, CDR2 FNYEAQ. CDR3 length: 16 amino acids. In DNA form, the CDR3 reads TGTGCCAGCAGCTTAGGTCCGGGACTAGCCAGCTACGAGCAGTACTTC. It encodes CASSLGPGLASYEQYF.

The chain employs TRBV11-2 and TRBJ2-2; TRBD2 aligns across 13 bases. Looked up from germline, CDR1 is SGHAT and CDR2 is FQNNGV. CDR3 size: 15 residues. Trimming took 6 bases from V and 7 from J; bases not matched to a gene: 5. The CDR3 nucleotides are TGTGCCAGCAGAGGACTAGCGGGAGCTGGCGGGGAGCTGTTTTTT. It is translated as CASRGLAGAGGELFF.

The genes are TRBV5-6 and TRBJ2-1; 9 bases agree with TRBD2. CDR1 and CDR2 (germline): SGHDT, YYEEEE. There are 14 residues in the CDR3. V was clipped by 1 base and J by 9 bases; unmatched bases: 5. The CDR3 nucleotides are TGTGCCAGCAGCTTGATAGCGGGAGACCGTGAGCAGTTCTTC. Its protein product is CASSLIAGDREQFF.

The CDR3, as DNA: TGTGCCAGCAGCTTAATGTCTGGTACCTACGAGCAGTACTTC. Translating gives CASSLMSGTYEQYF. The J gene is TRBJ2-7, the V gene TRBV7-9; no clear D. The CDR3 extends over 14 amino acids. The ends were cut back, 2 bases at V and 2 bases at J, with 10 bases in the middle. Germline V lookup: CDR1 SEHNR, CDR2 FQNEAQ (reference sequence).

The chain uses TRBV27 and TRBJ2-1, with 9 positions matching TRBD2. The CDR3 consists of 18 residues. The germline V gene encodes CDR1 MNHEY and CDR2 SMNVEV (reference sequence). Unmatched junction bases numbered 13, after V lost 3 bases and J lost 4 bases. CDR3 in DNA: TGTGCCAGCAGTTTTTCCGGACCAGCGGGAGGTCGGTACAATGAGCAGTTCTTC. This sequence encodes CASSFSGPAGGRYNEQFF.

The CDR3 DNA sequence: TGTGCCAGCAGTTTGACTACCTACGAGCAGTACTTC. As protein: CASSLTTYEQYF. The chain links TRBV28 to TRBJ2-7, with D perhaps TRBD2 (5 bases). CDR1 and CDR2 from the germline V gene are MDHEN and SYDVKM. The CDR3 is made up of 12 amino acids. Trimming removed 3 bases from V and 2 bases from J, with 5 bases in between.